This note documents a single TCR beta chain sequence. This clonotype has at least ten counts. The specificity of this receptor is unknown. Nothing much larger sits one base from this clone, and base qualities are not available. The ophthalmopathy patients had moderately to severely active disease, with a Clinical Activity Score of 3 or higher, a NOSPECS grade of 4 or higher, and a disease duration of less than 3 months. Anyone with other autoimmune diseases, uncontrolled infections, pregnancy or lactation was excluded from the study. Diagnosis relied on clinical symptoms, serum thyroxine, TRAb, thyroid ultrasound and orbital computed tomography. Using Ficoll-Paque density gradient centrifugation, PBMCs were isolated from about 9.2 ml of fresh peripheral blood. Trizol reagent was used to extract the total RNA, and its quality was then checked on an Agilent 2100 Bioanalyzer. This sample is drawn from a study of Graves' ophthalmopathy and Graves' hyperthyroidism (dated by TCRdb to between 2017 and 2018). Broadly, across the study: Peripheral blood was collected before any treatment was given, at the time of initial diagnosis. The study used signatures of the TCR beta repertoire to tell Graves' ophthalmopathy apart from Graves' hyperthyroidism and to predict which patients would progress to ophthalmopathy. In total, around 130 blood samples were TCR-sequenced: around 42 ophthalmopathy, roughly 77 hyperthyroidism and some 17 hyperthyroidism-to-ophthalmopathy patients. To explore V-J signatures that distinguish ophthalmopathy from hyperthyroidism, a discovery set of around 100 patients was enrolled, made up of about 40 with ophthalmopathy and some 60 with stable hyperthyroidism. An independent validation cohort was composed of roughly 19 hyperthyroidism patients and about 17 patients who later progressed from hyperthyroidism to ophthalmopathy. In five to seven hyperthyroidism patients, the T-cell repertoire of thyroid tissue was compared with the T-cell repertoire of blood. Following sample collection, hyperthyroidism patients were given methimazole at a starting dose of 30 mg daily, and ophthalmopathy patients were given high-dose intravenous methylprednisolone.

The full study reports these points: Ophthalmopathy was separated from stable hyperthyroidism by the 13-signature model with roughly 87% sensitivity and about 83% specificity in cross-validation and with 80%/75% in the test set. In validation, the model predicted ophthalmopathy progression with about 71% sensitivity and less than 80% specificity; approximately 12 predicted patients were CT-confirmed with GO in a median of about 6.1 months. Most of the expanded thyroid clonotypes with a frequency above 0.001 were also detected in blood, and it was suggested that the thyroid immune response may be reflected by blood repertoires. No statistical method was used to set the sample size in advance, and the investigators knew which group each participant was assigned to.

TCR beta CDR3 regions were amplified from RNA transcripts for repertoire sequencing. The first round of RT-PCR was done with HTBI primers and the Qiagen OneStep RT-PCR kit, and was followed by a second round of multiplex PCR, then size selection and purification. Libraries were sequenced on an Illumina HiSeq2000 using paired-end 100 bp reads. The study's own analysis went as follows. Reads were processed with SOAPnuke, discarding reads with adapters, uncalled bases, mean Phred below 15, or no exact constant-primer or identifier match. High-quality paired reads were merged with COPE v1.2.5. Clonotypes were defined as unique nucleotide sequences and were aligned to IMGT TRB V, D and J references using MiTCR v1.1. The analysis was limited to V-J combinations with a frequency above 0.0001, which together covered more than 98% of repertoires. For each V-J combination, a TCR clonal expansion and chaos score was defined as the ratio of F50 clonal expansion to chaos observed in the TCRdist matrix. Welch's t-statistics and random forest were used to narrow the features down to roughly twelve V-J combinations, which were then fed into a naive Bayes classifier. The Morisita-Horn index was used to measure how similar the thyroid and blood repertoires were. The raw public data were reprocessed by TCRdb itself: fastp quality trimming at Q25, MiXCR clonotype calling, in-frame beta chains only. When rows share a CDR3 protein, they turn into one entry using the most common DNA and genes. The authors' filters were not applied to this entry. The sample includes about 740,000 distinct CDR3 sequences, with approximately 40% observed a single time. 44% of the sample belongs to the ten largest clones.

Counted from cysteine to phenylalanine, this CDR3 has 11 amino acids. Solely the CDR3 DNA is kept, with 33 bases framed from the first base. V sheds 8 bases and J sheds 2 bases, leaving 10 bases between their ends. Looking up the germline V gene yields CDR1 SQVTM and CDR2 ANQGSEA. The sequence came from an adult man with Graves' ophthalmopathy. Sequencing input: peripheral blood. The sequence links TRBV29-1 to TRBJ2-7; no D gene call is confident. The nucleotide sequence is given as TGCAGCTGTGAGGACCCCTACGAGCAGTACTTC. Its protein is CSCEDPYEQYF.